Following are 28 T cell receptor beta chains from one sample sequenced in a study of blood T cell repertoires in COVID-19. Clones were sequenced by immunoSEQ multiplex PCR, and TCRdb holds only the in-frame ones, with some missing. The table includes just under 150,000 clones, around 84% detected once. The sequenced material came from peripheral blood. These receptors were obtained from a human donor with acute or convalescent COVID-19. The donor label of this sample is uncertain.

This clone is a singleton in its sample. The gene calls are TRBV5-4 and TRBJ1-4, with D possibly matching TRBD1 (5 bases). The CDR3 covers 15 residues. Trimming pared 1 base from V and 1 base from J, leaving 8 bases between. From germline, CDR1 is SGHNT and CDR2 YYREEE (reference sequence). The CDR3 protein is CASSLMGGTNEKLFF. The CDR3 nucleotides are TGTGCCAGCAGCTTGATGGGGGGAACTAATGAAAAACTGTTTTTT.

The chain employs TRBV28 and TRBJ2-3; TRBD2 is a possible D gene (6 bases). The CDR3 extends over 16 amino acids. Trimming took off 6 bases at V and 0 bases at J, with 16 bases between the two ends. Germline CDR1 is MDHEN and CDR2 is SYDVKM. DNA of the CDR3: TGTGCCAGCAGAAAAACCTGGAGGGGAAGCACAGATACGCAGTATTTT. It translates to CASRKTWRGSTDTQYF.

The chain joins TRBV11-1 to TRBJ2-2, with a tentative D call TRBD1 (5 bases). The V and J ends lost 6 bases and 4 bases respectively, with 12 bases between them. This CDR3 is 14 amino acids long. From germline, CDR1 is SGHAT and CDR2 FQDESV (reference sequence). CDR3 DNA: TGTGCCAGCAGGCCAGGGTTCAGCACCGGGGAGCTGTTTTTT. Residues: CASRPGFSTGELFF.

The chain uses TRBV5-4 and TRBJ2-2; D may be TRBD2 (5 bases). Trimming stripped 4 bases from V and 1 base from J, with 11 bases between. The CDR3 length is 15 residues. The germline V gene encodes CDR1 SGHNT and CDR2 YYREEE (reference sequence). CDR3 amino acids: CASSGSAVNTGELFF. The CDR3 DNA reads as TGTGCCAGCAGCGGCTCAGCGGTGAACACCGGGGAGCTGTTTTTT.

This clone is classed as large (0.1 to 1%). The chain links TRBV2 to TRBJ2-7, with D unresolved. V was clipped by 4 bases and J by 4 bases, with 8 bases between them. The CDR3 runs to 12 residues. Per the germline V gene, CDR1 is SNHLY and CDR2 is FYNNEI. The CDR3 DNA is TGTGCCAGCAGTGCCGAGTGGTACGAGCAGTACGTC. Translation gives CASSAEWYEQYV.

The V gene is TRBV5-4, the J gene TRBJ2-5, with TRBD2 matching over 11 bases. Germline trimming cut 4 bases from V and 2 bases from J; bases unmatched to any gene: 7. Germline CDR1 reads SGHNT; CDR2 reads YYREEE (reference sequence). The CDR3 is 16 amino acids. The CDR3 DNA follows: TGTGCCAGCAGCCCCACGGGACTAGCGGCACAAGAGACCCAGTACTTC. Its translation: CASSPTGLAAQETQYF. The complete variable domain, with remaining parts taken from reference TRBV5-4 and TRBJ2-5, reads ETGVTQSPTHLIKTRGQQVTLRCSSQSGHNTVSWYQQALGQGPQFIFQYYREEENGRGNFPPRFSGLQFPNYSSELNVNALELDDSALYLCASSPTGLAAQETQYFGPGTRLLVL.

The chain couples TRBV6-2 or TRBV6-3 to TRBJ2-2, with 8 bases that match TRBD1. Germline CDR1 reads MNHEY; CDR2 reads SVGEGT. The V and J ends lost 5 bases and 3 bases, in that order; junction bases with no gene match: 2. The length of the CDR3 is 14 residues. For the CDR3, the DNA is TGTGCCAGCAGTGGACAGGGTTACACCGGGGAGCTGTTTTTT. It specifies CASSGQGYTGELFF.

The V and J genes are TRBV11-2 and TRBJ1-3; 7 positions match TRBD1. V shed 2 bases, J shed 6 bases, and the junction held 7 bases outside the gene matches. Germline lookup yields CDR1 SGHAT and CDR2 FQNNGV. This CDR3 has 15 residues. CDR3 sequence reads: CASSLPLDRANTIYF. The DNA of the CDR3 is TGTGCCAGCAGCTTACCGCTCGACAGGGCAAACACCATATATTTT.

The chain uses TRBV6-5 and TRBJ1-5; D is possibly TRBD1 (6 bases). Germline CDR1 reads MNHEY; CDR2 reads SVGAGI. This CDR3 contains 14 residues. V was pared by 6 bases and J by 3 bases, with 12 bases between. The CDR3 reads CASRNREANQPQHF. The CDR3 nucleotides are TGTGCCAGCAGAAACAGGGAAGCCAATCAGCCCCAGCATTTT.

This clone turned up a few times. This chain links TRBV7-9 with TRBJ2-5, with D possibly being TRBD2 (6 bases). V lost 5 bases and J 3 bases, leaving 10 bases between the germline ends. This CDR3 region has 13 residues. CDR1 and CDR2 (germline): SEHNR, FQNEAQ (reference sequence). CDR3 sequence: CASSPGTEETQYF. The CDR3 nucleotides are TGTGCCAGCAGCCCTGGGACTGAAGAGACCCAGTACTTC.

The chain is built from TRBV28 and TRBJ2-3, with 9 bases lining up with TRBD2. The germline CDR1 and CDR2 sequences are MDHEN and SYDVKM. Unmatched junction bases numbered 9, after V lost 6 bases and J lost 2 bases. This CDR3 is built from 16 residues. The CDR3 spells CASRTQRGDSTDTQYF. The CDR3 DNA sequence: TGTGCCAGCAGGACCCAGCGGGGGGATTCCACAGATACGCAGTATTTT.

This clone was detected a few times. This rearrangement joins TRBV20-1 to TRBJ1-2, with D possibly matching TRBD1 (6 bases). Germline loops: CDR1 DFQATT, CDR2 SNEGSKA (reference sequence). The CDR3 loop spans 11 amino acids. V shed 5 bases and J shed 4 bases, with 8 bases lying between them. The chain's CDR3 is CSAQGTYGYTF. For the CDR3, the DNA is TGCAGTGCTCAGGGGACCTATGGCTACACCTTC.

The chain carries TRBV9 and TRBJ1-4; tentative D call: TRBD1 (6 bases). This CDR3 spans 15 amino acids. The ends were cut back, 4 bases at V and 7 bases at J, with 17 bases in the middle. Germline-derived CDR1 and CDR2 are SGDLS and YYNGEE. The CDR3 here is CASSPTTGRGEKLFF. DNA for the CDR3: TGTGCCAGCAGCCCCACGACAGGACGGGGTGAAAAACTGTTTTTT.

The CDR3 sequence is CASSLAGYQGRNTIYF. The CDR3 DNA is TGTGCCAGCAGCTTAGCGGGCTATCAGGGGCGAAACACCATATATTTT. The chain joins TRBV11-2 to TRBJ1-3; TRBD1 might be the D (6 bases). The CDR3 contains 16 residues. CDR1 and CDR2 from the germline V gene are SGHAT and FQNNGV. V lost 1 base, J lost 5 bases, and 15 bases lay in between.

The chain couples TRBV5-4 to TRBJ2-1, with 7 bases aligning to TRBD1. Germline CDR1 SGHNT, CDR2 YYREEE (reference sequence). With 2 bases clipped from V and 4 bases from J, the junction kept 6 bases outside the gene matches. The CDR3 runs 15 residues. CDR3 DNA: TGTGCCAGCAGCTTAGGCCAGGGGGTATACAATGAGCAGTTCTTC. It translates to CASSLGQGVYNEQFF.

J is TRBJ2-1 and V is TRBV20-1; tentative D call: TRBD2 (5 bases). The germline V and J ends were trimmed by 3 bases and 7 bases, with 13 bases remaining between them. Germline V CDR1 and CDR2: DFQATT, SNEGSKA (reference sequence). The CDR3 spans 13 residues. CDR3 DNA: TGCAGTGCTAGTGAGTATCGGAGGAATGAGCAGTTCTTC. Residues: CSASEYRRNEQFF.

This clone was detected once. The CDR3, as DNA: TGTGCCAGTAGTATAGATGGGGGGACAGCCGGGGAGCTGTTTTTT. Translating it yields CASSIDGGTAGELFF. The chain carries TRBV19 and TRBJ2-2; the D gene is possibly TRBD1 (7 bases). V was shortened by 0 bases and J by 6 bases, with 11 bases between the two germline ends. The CDR3 loop spans 15 amino acids. The germline V gene has CDR1 LNHDA and CDR2 SQIVND (reference sequence).

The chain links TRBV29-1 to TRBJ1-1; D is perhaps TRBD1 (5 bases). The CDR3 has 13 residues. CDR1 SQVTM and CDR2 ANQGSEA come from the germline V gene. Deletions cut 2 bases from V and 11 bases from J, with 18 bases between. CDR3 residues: CSVERENRRGAFF. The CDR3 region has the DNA TGCAGCGTTGAACGAGAAAATAGACGGGGGGCTTTCTTT.

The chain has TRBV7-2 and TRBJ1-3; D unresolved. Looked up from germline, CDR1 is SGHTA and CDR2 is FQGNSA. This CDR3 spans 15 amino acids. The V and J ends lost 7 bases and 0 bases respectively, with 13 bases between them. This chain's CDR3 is CASNDDLGSGNTIYF. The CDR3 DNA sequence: TGTGCCAGCAACGATGACTTAGGCTCTGGAAACACCATATATTTT.

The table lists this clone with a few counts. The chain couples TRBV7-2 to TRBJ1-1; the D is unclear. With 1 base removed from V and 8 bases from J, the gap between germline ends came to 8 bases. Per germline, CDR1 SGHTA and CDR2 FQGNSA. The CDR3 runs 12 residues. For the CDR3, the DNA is TGTGCCAGCAGCTTAGTTAGTTGGGAAGCTTTCTTT. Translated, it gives CASSLVSWEAFF.

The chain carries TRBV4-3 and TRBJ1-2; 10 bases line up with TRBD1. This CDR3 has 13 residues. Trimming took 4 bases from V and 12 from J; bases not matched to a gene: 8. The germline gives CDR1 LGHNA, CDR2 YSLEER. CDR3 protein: CASSRRDRGPHTF. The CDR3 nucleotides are TGCGCCAGCAGCCGCCGGGACAGGGGCCCCCACACCTTC.

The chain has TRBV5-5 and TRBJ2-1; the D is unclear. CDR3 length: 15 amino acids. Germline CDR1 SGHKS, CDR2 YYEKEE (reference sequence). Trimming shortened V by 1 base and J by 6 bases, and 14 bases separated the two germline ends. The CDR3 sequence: CASSLSRMVVNEQFF. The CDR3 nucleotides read TGTGCCAGCAGCTTGTCGCGTATGGTAGTCAATGAGCAGTTCTTC.

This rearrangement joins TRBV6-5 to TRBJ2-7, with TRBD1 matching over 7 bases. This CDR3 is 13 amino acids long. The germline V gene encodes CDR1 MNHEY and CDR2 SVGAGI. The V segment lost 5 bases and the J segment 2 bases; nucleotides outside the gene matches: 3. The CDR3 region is CASSLQGAYEQYF. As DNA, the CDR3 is TGTGCCAGCAGTCTCCAGGGGGCCTACGAGCAGTACTTC.

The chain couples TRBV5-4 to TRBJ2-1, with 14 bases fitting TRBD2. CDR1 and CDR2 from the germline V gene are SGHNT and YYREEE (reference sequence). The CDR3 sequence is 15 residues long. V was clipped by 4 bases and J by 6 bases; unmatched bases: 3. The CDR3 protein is CASSRGLAGVNEQFF. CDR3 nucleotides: TGTGCCAGCAGCCGGGGACTAGCGGGAGTCAATGAGCAGTTCTTC.

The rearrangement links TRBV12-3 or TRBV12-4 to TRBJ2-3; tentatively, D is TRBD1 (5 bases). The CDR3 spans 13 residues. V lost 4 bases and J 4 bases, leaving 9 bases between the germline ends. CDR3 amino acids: CASSSTDSDTQYF. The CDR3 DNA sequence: TGTGCCAGCAGTTCGACAGACTCAGATACGCAGTATTTT.

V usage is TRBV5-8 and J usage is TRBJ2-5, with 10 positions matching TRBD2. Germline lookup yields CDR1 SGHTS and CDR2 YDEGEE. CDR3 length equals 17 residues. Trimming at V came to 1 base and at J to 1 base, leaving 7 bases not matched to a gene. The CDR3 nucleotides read TGTGCCAGCAGCTTGCTCCTAGCGGGGGTGGGCCAAGAGACCCAGTACTTC. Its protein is CASSLLLAGVGQETQYF.

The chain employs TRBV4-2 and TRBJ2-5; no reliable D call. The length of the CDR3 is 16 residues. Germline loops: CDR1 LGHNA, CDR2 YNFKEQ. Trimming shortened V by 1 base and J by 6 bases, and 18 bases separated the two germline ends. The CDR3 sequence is CASSQVQVRSLQTQYF. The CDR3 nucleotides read TGTGCCAGCAGCCAAGTTCAAGTTCGTAGCTTGCAGACCCAGTACTTC.

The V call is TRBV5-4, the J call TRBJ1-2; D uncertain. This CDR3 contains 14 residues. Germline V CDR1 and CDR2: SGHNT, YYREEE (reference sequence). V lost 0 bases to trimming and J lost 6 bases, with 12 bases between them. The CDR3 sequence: CASSLDPGGNGYTF. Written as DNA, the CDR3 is TGTGCCAGCAGCTTGGATCCAGGAGGAAATGGCTACACCTTC. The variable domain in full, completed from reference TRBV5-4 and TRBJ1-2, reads ETGVTQSPTHLIKTRGQQVTLRCSSQSGHNTVSWYQQALGQGPQFIFQYYREEENGRGNFPPRFSGLQFPNYSSELNVNALELDDSALYLCASSLDPGGNGYTFGSGTRLTVV.